These 11 T cell receptor beta chains were all obtained from the same sample, sequenced in a study of CD8 T cells in Susac syndrome. Reverse transcription of 0.5 to 1 ug RNA was performed with random hexamers. Each CDR3 protein is one row after TCRdb ran MiXCR on the immunoSEQ multiplex PCR reads. The sample carries some 200,000 distinct CDR3 sequences, roughly nine tenths recorded once. Sequencing was done on a sample of CD4+ T cells from PBMCs. The receptors were gathered from a human donor with Susac syndrome.

The J gene is TRBJ1-4, the V gene TRBV20-1; the match to TRBD1 covers 8 bases. The germline gives CDR1 DFQATT, CDR2 SNEGSKA (reference sequence). Unmatched junction bases numbered 1, after V lost 5 bases and J lost 2 bases. The CDR3 is 13 residues long. The DNA of the CDR3 is TGCAGTGCTGACAGGGGCACTAATGAAAAACTGTTTTTT. Its protein is CSADRGTNEKLFF.

This clonotype was observed a handful of times. Here the CDR3 DNA reads TGTGCCAGCAGCTTGAGGCTAGCGGGAGTGGAGACCCAGTACTTC. Translating it yields CASSLRLAGVETQYF. The V gene is TRBV7-2, the J gene TRBJ2-5, with 10 bases fitting TRBD2. The CDR3 is made up of 15 amino acids. The germline CDR1 and CDR2 sequences are SGHTA and FQGNSA. The V gene end was trimmed by 3 bases and the J gene end by 5 bases; junction bases not matched to a gene: 6.

This clonotype was recorded a few times. The chain carries TRBV5-1 and TRBJ2-6; 8 bases line up with TRBD1. The V gene's germline CDR1 is SGHRS and CDR2 YFSETQ. The CDR3 loop spans 15 amino acids. Trimming took 5 bases from V and 2 from J; bases not matched to a gene: 3. The CDR3 region is CASSLTGAGANVLTF. Here the CDR3 DNA reads TGCGCCAGCAGTTTGACAGGGGCTGGGGCCAACGTCCTGACTTTC.

J is TRBJ2-7 and V is TRBV20-1; 11 positions agree with TRBD2. This CDR3 is built from 16 residues. V gave up 6 bases and J gave up 1 base; unmatched junction bases: 11. The germline CDR1 and CDR2 sequences are DFQATT and SNEGSKA (reference sequence). In DNA form, the CDR3 reads TGCAGTGCGGGCAGAGCTAGCGGGAGGACGTCCTACGAGCAGTACTTC. This sequence encodes CSAGRASGRTSYEQYF.

This clonotype was seen a single time. The rearrangement joins TRBV7-9 to TRBJ1-1; the D is unclear. The germline V and J ends were trimmed by 0 bases and 6 bases, with 5 bases remaining between them. Germline values: CDR1 SEHNR, CDR2 FQNEAQ (reference sequence). This CDR3 is 12 amino acids long. The CDR3 is CASSLASPEAFF. The CDR3 coding sequence is TGTGCCAGCAGCTTAGCGAGCCCTGAAGCTTTCTTT.

With respect to this clonotype: One junction end disagrees with the germline gene, perhaps due to a read error. V usage is TRBV20-1 and J usage is TRBJ2-5; no clear D. This CDR3 is built from 12 residues. The germline V gene has CDR1 DFQATT and CDR2 SNEGSKA (reference sequence). CDR3 bases: TGCAGTGCTAGACCGGGCATAGAGGCCCAGTACTTC. Its translation: CSARPGIEAQYF.

This chain uses TRBV12-3 or TRBV12-4 with TRBJ1-2, with 10 positions matching TRBD1. The CDR3 has 15 residues. The ends lost 2 bases at V and 2 bases at J; junction bases unmatched: 2. CDR3 region: CASSLTDRGNYGYTF. CDR3 coding DNA: TGTGCCAGCAGTTTAACGGACAGGGGGAACTATGGCTACACCTTC.

The J gene is TRBJ1-2, the V gene TRBV5-1, with 7 positions matching TRBD1. Looked up from germline, CDR1 is SGHRS and CDR2 is YFSETQ. V lost 0 bases, J lost 6 bases, and 2 bases stayed unmatched. This CDR3 is built from 13 residues. DNA of the CDR3: TGCGCCAGCAGCTTGGATGGGACAGATGGCTACACCTTC. Amino acids: CASSLDGTDGYTF.

The CDR3: CASSPQFGGEVGYTF. The CDR3 nucleotides are TGTGCCAGCAGCCCCCAGTTTGGGGGGGAAGTTGGCTACACCTTC. J is TRBJ1-2 and V is TRBV3-1; D may be TRBD1 (5 bases). The CDR3 is 15 amino acids. Germline assignment: CDR1 LGHDT and CDR2 YNNKEL (reference sequence). Trimming took off 4 bases at V and 7 bases at J, with 19 bases between the two ends.

The V gene is TRBV28, the J gene TRBJ2-2; TRBD1 aligns across 7 bases. The CDR3 extends over 14 amino acids. The germline V gene encodes CDR1 MDHEN and CDR2 SYDVKM. The junction had 4 bases not matched to a gene; V was cut back by 3 bases and J by 6 bases. The CDR3 here is CASSLTGTPGELFF. Written as DNA, the CDR3 is TGTGCCAGCAGTTTGACAGGGACCCCCGGGGAGCTGTTTTTT.

The chain is built from TRBV6-4 and TRBJ2-4; 10 bases line up with TRBD1. The V and J ends lost 4 bases and 0 bases, in that order; junction bases with no gene match: 15. Germline values: CDR1 MRHNA, CDR2 SNTAGT. The CDR3 loop spans 20 amino acids. In DNA, the CDR3 is TGTGCCAGCAGTGGCTACGAACCGGGACAGGGGTTTGAAGCCAAAAACATTCAGTACTTC. It codes for CASSGYEPGQGFEAKNIQYF.